This T cell receptor beta chain was observed in a study of Graves' ophthalmopathy and Graves' hyperthyroidism. CDR1 and CDR2 from the germline V gene are MNHNS and SASEGT. The CDR3 extends over 15 amino acids. V lost 3 bases, J lost 10 bases, and 12 bases stayed unmatched. RNA transcripts yielded amplified TCR beta CDR3 regions. First-round RT-PCR employed HTBI primers, with a second-round multiplex PCR after it. Each CDR3 protein is one row after TCRdb ran MiXCR on the multiplex PCR reads. The sample lists under 400,000 distinct CDR3 sequences, roughly a sixth occurring once. Sequencing was performed on peripheral blood. The chain recombines TRBV6-1 with TRBJ1-1; TRBD1 matches at 9 bases. The sequence derives from an adult man with Graves' ophthalmopathy. The CDR3 region has the DNA TGTGCCAGCAGTGATATTGGGACAGGGCCACACCGAGCTTTCTTT. It codes for CASSDIGTGPHRAFF.